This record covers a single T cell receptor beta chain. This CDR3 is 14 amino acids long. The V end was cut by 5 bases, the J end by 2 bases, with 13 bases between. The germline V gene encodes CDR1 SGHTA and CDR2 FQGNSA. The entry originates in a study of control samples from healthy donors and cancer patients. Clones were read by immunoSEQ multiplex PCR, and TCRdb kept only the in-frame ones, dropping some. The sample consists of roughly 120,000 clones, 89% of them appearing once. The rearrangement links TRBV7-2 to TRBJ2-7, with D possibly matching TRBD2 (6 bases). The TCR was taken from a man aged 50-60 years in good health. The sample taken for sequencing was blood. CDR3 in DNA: TGTGCCAGCAGCGCCGGGACTCGACCCTACGAGCAGTACTTC. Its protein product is CASSAGTRPYEQYF. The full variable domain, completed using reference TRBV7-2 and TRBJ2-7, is GAGVSQSPSNKVTEKGKDVELRCDPISGHTALYWYRQSLGQGLEFLIYFQGNSAPDKSGLPSDRFSAERTGGSVSTLTIQRTQQEDSAVYLCASSAGTRPYEQYFGPGTRLTVT.